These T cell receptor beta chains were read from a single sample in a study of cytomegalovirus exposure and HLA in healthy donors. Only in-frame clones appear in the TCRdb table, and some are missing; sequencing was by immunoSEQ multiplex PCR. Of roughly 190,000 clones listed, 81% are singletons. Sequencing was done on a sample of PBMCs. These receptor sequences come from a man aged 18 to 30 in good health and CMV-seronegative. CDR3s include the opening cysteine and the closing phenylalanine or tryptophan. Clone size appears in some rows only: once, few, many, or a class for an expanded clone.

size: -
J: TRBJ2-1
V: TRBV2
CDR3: CASRSGTGNEQFF

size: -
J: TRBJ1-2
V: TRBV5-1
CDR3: CASSTDLSGTSNYGYTF

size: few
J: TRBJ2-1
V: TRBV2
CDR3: CASRPGLAIKGNEQFF

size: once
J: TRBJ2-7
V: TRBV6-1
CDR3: CASSEAQGQGGYEQYF

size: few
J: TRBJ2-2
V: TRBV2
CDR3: CASSQGLAASGELFF

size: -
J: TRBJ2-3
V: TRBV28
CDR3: CASSFRADTQYF

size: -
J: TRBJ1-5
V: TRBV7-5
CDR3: CARTGGCNQPQHF

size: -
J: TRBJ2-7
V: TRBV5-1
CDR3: CASSTTGTGIVYEQYF

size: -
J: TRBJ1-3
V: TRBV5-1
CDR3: CASSPEVHPLGNTIYF

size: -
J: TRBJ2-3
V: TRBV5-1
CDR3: CASSWTGGIQDTQYF

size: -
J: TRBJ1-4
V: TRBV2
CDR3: CASSGQGSTNEKLFF

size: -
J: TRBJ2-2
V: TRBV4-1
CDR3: CASSQDEELNTGELFF

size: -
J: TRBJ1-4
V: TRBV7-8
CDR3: CASSLVPQGATNEKLFF

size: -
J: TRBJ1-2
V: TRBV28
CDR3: CASRVPGTLYGYTF

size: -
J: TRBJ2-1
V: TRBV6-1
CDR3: CASSDGRLAGVGNEQFF

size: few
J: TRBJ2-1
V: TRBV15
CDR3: CATSSLTSGGNEQFF

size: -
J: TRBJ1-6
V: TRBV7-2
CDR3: CASSLTGPRLGDHSPLHF

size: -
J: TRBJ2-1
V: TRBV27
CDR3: CASSLGSDRNEQFF

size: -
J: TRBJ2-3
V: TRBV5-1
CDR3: CASRETGGDTDTQYF

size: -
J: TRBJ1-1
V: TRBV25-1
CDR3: CASRGGLNTEAFF

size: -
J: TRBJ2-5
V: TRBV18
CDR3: CASSPGLDRETQYF

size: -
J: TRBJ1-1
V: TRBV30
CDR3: CAWSAEVGNTEAFF

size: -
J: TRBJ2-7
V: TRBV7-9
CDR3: CSSSSPGQGYEQYF

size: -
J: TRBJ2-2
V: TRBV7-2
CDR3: CASSLTRDRTHTGELFF

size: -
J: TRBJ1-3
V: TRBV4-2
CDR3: CASSRRGQESTIYF

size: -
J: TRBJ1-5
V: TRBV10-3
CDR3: CAISSGGGQPQHF

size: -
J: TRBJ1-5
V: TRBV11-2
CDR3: CASSLEWGPTQPQHF

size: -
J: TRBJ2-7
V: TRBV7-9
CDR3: CASSLTGQGVSEQYF

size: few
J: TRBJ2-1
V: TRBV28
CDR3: CASYGSRRGHHYNEQFF

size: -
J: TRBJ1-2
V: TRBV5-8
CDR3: CASSLGDSIYGYTF

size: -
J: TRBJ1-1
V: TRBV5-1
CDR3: CASSVRTMIRNTEAFF

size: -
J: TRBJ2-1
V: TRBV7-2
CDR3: CATQNLGGGPFNEQFF